The T cell receptor (beta chain) under discussion was sequenced for a study of neurological immune-mediated disorders (dated by TCRdb to between 2019 and 2020). Regarding the research as a whole: Among the approximately 34 multiple sclerosis patients, relapsing-remitting MS accounted for around 30 and secondary progressive MS accounted for 3. Of the approximately 66 subjects in the cohort, about 14 were HAM/TSP patients, some 35 were multiple sclerosis patients, and about 20 were healthy controls. The study compared peripheral blood TCR-beta repertoires of HTLV-I-associated myelopathy (HAM/TSP) patients, multiple sclerosis patients and healthy controls using UMI-based sequencing. Alongside PBMC samples, the set of more than 80 TCR-beta libraries contained longitudinal samples, technical triplicates, and paired CD4+ and CD8+ T-cell subsets that had been sorted.

This clonotype was seen a handful of times. Its recognized antigen is unknown. One end of the junction does not line up with germline, which may come from a read error. Summary of the overall study and its limitations: No identical CDR3 amino acid sequences were found to be shared among expanded clones across subjects, suggesting that TCR-beta repertoires were private in all groups. TCR clonal expansion was greatest in HAM/TSP patients and smallest in MS patients, who ranked below even healthy controls. Phylogenetic analysis grouped repertoires from 18 of 34 MS patients into a cluster of related CDR3 sequences, suggesting a possible repertoire-level signature. The MS cluster was not associated with any clinical or MRI features, and the authors stated that larger cohorts are needed.

cDNA was synthesized by template-switch 5'RACE using a primer carrying a 10-nucleotide random unique molecular identifier by which each TCR transcript was tagged. Every sequencing run yielded over 170 million TCR-beta sequences covering 15-18 subjects. The RNeasy kit was used to extract total RNA. The KAPA Real-time Library Amplification kit was used to amplify TCR-beta VDJ regions with primers targeting the TCR constant region and the 5'RACE anchor. A first PCR added sample indexes and Illumina adaptors, after which a second PCR increased the library yield. After Ampure bead purification, the roughly 650 bp TCR product was size-selected on a 2% E-gel SizeSelection system. Before pooling, libraries had their quality checked on a Bioanalyzer, their concentration measured with Qubit, and their quantity determined with the Kapa Library Quantification kit. An Illumina HiSeq 2500 was used to sequence the libraries paired-end at 2 x 150 bp. To increase sequence diversity, roughly 23-30% phiX was spiked into each library pool. Under the source paper's analysis protocol: The quality-filtered reads were processed with the UMI-based MiGEC pipeline, whose error correction step removed more than 80% of the raw TCR sequences. VDJ genes were aligned to IMGT germline references, and each clonotype was defined by a unique CDR3 amino acid sequence together with V-J genes. Clonal expansion, Shannon diversity and CDR3 relatedness (CalcPairwiseDistances, ClusterSamples) were evaluated with VDJtools, and phylogenetic trees were built with CLCbio workbench. Expanded clones were defined as having at least 8 unique UMIs, based on coefficient-of-variation modelling across technical triplicates. The public reads were quality trimmed at Q25 with fastp and then assembled into clones with MiXCR by TCRdb, keeping productive beta chains. Rows matching on CDR3 protein sequence are summarized as one entry with the most common DNA and genes. The V and J calls were not made by the authors but by TCRdb's processing. The sample records some 61,000 distinct CDR3 sequences, roughly 3.6% of which are singletons. The ten top clones hold 1% to 1.5% of the sample.

The CDR3 has 15 amino acids, counting the end cysteine and phenylalanine. The DNA shown is the 45-base CDR3, in frame from base 1. According to the germline V gene, CDR1 reads MNHNS and CDR2 reads SASEGT. Libraries from unsorted PBMCs were made from 2 million PBMCs kept in RNAlater at -80 degrees C until RNA extraction. The multiple sclerosis patients were enrolled in a US clinical protocol that evaluated disease progression with magnetic resonance imaging. Peripheral blood was subjected to Ficoll-Hypaque density gradient centrifugation to isolate PBMCs, which were then cryopreserved in liquid nitrogen.

The specimen was PBMCs. This TCR was recovered from a young man with multiple sclerosis. The sequence is built from TRBV6-1 and TRBJ1-5; no D gene can be assigned with confidence. The CDR3 region reads CASSEAGRSNQPQNF. The nucleotides read TGTGCCAGCAGTGAAGCTGGTAGAAGCAATCAGCCCCAGAATTTT.